Listed below are T cell receptor beta chains from one sample, sequenced in a study of OX40 agonist ivuxolimab in advanced cancers. Profiled with immunoSEQ multiplex PCR; TCRdb holds only in-frame clones, not every one. The data show tens of thousands of clones, about 87% seen once. Specimen: CD4+ or CD8+ T cells sorted from blood, collected in a trial of the OX40 agonist ivuxolimab. These receptors were taken from an adult with an advanced solid tumor such as melanoma, head and neck, liver or kidney cancer. Both conserved end residues are part of each CDR3. D genes are given only for firm matches. Only some rows state a clone size, as once, few, many or a class for expanded clones.

J,size,V,D,DNA,CDR3
TRBJ1-1,.,TRBV19,TRBD1,TGTGCCATCGACAGGGGGTACACCGGTACTGAAGCTTTCTTT,CAIDRGYTGTEAFF
TRBJ2-5,.,TRBV5-4,.,TGTGCCAGCAGCGGGGGCCAAGAGACCCAGTACTTC,CASSGGQETQYF
TRBJ2-1,once,TRBV7-9,.,TGTGCCAGTATCCCCGTGGGGGAATACAATGAGCAGTTCTTC,CASIPVGEYNEQFF
TRBJ2-3,once,TRBV11-2,TRBD2,TGTGCCAGCAGCTTCTTGAGGACTAGCGGCAGCACAGATACGCAGTATTTT,CASSFLRTSGSTDTQYF
TRBJ2-3,.,TRBV7-8,.,TGTGCCAGCAGCTTAGCGTCTGCAGATACGCAGTATTTT,CASSLASADTQYF
TRBJ2-1,.,TRBV4-2,TRBD2,TGTGCCAGCAGCCAAAACCCCTTAGCGGGAGAGAACAATGAGCAGTTCTTC,CASSQNPLAGENNEQFF
TRBJ2-1,.,TRBV9,TRBD2,TGTGCCAGCAGCGTAGGACTAGCGAGTGGGGGGGGCAATGAGCAGTTCTTC,CASSVGLASGGGNEQFF
TRBJ2-1,once,TRBV7-9,.,TGTGCCAGCAGCTTAGTCCCTAGTTCCTACAATGAGCAGTTCTTC,CASSLVPSSYNEQFF
TRBJ2-3,.,TRBV27,TRBD2,TGTGCCAGCAGCGGACTAGCGGGGCCTTTCACAGATACGCAGTATTTT,CASSGLAGPFTDTQYF
TRBJ2-5,.,TRBV5-1,.,TGCGCCAGCAGCTGGCTGGGCGGCCAAGAGACCCAGTACTTC,CASSWLGGQETQYF
TRBJ1-5,.,TRBV7-6,TRBD1,TGTGCCAGCAGCTTGGACAGGGGTTCTCGGGATCAGCCCCAGCATTTT,CASSLDRGSRDQPQHF
TRBJ2-1,.,TRBV7-3,TRBD2,TGTGCCAGCAGCTTAACCCGGCGGGGGGGCCCCGATGAGCAGTTCTTC,CASSLTRRGGPDEQFF
TRBJ1-1,.,TRBV5-4,.,TGTGCCAGCAGCTTAGATGCCGAGGAAGCTTTCTTT,CASSLDAEEAFF
TRBJ1-1,once,TRBV5-4,.,TGTGCCAGCAGCGGGGGCGGGACTGAAGCTTTCTTT,CASSGGGTEAFF
TRBJ2-1,.,TRBV28,.,TGTGCCACCCTTAGCTTTATCGTTCCCGGCAATGAGCAGTTCTTC,CATLSFIVPGNEQFF
TRBJ2-7,once,TRBV28,.,TGTGCCAGCAGTTGGGGGTATGGAGTTAACGAGCAGTACTTC,CASSWGYGVNEQYF
TRBJ1-2,once,TRBV7-9,.,TGTGCCAGCAGTCTTAGAGGAGCTAACTATGGCTACACCTTC,CASSLRGANYGYTF
TRBJ2-1,.,TRBV6-5,TRBD2,TGTGCCAGCAGCCTAGCGGGACGGCGTTACAATGAGCAGTTCTTC,CASSLAGRRYNEQFF
TRBJ1-1,.,TRBV28,TRBD1,TGTGCCAGCAGTTTACCCGGACAGGGGTCCACTGAAGCTTTCTTT,CASSLPGQGSTEAFF
TRBJ2-1,.,TRBV19,.,TGTGCCAGTGGTCCCCTAGGTTCCTACAATGAGCAGTTCTTC,CASGPLGSYNEQFF
TRBJ2-2,.,TRBV6-5,TRBD1,TGTGCCAGCAGTTACGGACAGGGGGAATACGGCGGGGAGCTGTTTTTT,CASSYGQGEYGGELFF
TRBJ2-7,.,TRBV2,TRBD1,TGTGCCAGCAGTTCAACCATACAGGGGAGTAACGAGCAGTACTTC,CASSSTIQGSNEQYF
TRBJ2-1,.,TRBV9,TRBD2,TGTGCCAGCAGCGTAGCTAGCGGGGGGTACAATGAGCAGTTCTTC,CASSVASGGYNEQFF
TRBJ2-7,.,TRBV5-1,TRBD2,TGCGCCAGCAGCCTAGGACTAGCGGGAGGTGTATACGAGCAGTACTTC,CASSLGLAGGVYEQYF
TRBJ1-2,.,TRBV7-9,.,TGTGCCAGCAGCTTAGTCCCCTCGGATGGCTACACCTTC,CASSLVPSDGYTF
TRBJ1-5,.,TRBV7-9,.,TGTGCCAGCAGCTTGGAAGTTCGGATCTATAGCAATCAGCCCCAGCATTTT,CASSLEVRIYSNQPQHF
TRBJ2-1,.,TRBV11-2,.,TGTGCCAGCAGCTTTCTGACTACCTTGCAGTTCTTC,CASSFLTTLQFF
TRBJ1-1,.,TRBV5-1,.,TGCGCCAGCAGCGAAAGCCGGCGACGGAGTGAAGCTTTCTTT,CASSESRRRSEAFF
TRBJ1-5,.,TRBV27,TRBD1,TGTGCCAGCAGTCACAGGGGGCCAAATCAGCCCCAGCATTTT,CASSHRGPNQPQHF
TRBJ1-3,.,TRBV11-2,.,TGTGCCAGCAGCTTAGCCGGGGGTGGAAACACCATATATTTT,CASSLAGGGNTIYF
TRBJ1-1,.,TRBV14,.,TGTGCCAGCAGCCAAGCAGGGATGAACACTGAAGCTTTCTTT,CASSQAGMNTEAFF
TRBJ1-1,.,TRBV7-2,.,TGTGCCAGCAGCTTAGTCTTAAGCAGGAACACTGAAGCTTTCTTT,CASSLVLSRNTEAFF
TRBJ1-5,.,TRBV6-6,.,TGTGCCAGCAGTTACTCCTCAGGGTTGGACAATCAGCCCCAGCATTTT,CASSYSSGLDNQPQHF
TRBJ2-7,.,TRBV4-1,.,TGCGCCAGCAGCACCCGGCAGGGGACCTACGAGCAGTACTTC,CASSTRQGTYEQYF
TRBJ1-6,.,TRBV27,TRBD1,TGTGCCAGCAGTATCGACAGGGGGTCCAATTCACCCCTCCACTTT,CASSIDRGSNSPLHF
TRBJ1-2,.,TRBV5-4,TRBD1,TGTGCCAGCACCGATGAACAGGGGGGACTTGGCTATGGCTACACCTTC,CASTDEQGGLGYGYTF
TRBJ1-6,.,TRBV9,TRBD1,TGTGCCAGCAGCCCGACGGGACAGTATTCACCCCTCCACTTT,CASSPTGQYSPLHF
TRBJ2-7,.,TRBV30,TRBD1,TGTGCCTGGAGTGGAGCACAGGGGAACGAGCAGTACTTC,CAWSGAQGNEQYF
TRBJ2-7,.,TRBV27,.,TGTGCCAGCAGTTTCATGGTCTCCTACGAGCAGTACTTC,CASSFMVSYEQYF
TRBJ1-2,.,TRBV14,TRBD1,TGTGCCAGCAGCCCGTTTGGGACAGGAGGTTATGGCTACACCTTC,CASSPFGTGGYGYTF
TRBJ2-6,.,TRBV27,.,TGTGCCAGCAGTCCCCATTACTCTGGGGCCAACGTCCTGACTTTC,CASSPHYSGANVLTF
TRBJ2-2,.,TRBV29-1,TRBD2,TGCAGCGTTGCAGGGGTGACTAGCGGGGGGGACGCGAACACCGGGGAGCTGTTTTTT,CSVAGVTSGGDANTGELFF
TRBJ2-3,.,TRBV28,.,TGTGCCAGCAGTCTCGGGACAAGAGGCCGCACAGATACGCAGTATTTT,CASSLGTRGRTDTQYF
TRBJ2-3,.,TRBV15,TRBD2,TGTGCCACCAGCGGGGGACTAGCGGGAACCACAGATACGCAGTATTTT,CATSGGLAGTTDTQYF